The 5 T cell receptor beta chains in this list originate from one sample, sequenced in a study of beta chain features in type 1 diabetes. Reverse transcription of all isolated RNA meant that expressed TCRB transcripts were sequenced. The method was immunoSEQ multiplex PCR; TCRdb's version includes in-frame clones alone and lacks a portion of them. The sample includes under 250,000 clones, roughly 14% of them seen just once. The sequencing input was naive CD4+ T cells from blood. These receptors all stem from a middle-aged woman in good health.

V usage is TRBV7-2 and J usage is TRBJ2-7; TRBD2 aligns across 11 bases. With V trimmed by 4 bases and J by 2 bases, 4 bases remained unmatched. This CDR3 is 15 amino acids long. Per the germline V gene, CDR1 is SGHTA and CDR2 is FQGNSA. The CDR3 DNA sequence: TGTGCCAGCAGCTCTAGCGGGGGGAGGGCCTACGAGCAGTACTTC. Its protein is CASSSSGGRAYEQYF.

The CDR3 is CASSEEWRGGVLIGELFF. The CDR3 region has the DNA TGTGCCAGCAGTGAAGAATGGCGGGGGGGCGTTTTAATCGGGGAGCTGTTTTTT. The chain links TRBV25-1 to TRBJ2-2; 9 positions match TRBD2. The CDR3 covers 18 residues. V trimming: 2 bases; J trimming: 7 bases; junction bases outside the gene matches: 14. CDR1 MGHDK and CDR2 SYGVNS come from the germline V gene.

The chain links TRBV6-5 to TRBJ1-6; 7 nucleotides align to TRBD1. Germline values: CDR1 MNHEY, CDR2 SVGAGI. Trimming removed 2 bases from V and 11 bases from J; junction bases left unmatched: 12. CDR3 length: 16 amino acids. The CDR3 is CASSYEPGQARTPLHF. CDR3 bases: TGTGCCAGCAGTTACGAGCCAGGACAGGCGCGAACACCCCTCCACTTT.

This chain uses TRBV5-6 with TRBJ1-6; TRBD1 is a possible D gene (6 bases). The length of the CDR3 is 15 residues. V was shortened by 2 bases and J by 10 bases, with 16 bases between the two germline ends. Germline V CDR1 and CDR2: SGHDT, YYEEEE. CDR3 DNA: TGTGCCAGCAGCTTCGACAGGCTAGCAGACTCACCCCTCCACTTT. Its protein product is CASSFDRLADSPLHF.

J is TRBJ1-1 and V is TRBV5-1, with TRBD1 identical over 7 bases. The junction had 15 bases not matched to a gene; V was cut back by 4 bases and J by 6 bases. CDR1 is SGHRS, CDR2 YFSETQ, per germline. The CDR3 is made up of 16 amino acids. The CDR3, as DNA: TGCGCCAGCAGCCTGGAACCGGGACAGCATGGGGCTGAAGCTTTCTTT. Protein sequence: CASSLEPGQHGAEAFF.